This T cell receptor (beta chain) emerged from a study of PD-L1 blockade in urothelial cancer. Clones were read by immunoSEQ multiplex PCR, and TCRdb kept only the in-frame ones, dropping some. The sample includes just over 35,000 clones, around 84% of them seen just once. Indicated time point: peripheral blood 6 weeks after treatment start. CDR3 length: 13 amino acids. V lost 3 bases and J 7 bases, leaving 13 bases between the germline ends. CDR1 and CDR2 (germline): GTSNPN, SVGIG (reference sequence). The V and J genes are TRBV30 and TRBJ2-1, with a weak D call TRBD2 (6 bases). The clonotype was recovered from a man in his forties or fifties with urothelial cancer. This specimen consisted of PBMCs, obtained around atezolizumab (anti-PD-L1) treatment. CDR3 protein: CAWSPGLSNEQFF. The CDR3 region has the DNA TGTGCCTGGAGCCCGGGACTTTCGAATGAGCAGTTCTTC.